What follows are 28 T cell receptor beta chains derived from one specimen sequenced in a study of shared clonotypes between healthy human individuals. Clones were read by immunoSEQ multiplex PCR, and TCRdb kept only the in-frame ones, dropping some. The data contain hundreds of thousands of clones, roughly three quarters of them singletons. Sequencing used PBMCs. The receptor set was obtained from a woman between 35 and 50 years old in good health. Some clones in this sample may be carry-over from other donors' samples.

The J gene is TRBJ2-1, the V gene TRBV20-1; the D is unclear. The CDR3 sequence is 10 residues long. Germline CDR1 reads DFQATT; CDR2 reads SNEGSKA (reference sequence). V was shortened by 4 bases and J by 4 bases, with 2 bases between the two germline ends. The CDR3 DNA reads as TGCAGTGCTATATACAATGAGCAGTTCTTC. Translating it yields CSAIYNEQFF.

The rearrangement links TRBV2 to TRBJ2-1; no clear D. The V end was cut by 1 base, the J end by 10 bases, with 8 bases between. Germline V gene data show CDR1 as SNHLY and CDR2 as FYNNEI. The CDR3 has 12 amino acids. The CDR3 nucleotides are TGTGCCAGCAGTGAAGATGTAGGGGAGCAGTTCTTC. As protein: CASSEDVGEQFF.

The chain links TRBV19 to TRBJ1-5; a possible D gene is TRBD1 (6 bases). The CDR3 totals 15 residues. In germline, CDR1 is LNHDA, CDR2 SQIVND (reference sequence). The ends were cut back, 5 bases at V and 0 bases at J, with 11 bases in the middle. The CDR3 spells CASSGGANSNQPQHF. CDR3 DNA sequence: TGTGCCAGTAGTGGGGGGGCTAATAGCAATCAGCCCCAGCATTTT.

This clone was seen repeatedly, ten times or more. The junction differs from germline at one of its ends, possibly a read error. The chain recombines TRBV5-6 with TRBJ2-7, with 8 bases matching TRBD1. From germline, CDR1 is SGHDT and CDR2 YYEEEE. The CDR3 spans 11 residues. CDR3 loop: CASSLSGQAAF. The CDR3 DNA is TGTGCCAGCAGCTTATCGGGACAGGCTGCGTTC.

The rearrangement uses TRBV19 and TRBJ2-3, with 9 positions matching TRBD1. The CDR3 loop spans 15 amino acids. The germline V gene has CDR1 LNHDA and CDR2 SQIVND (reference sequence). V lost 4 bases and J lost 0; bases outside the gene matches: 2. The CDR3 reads CASSTTGGSTDTQYF. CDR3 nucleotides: TGTGCCAGTAGTACAACAGGGGGCAGCACAGATACGCAGTATTTT.

The chain's CDR3 is CAWRKPAVNEKLFF. CDR3 nucleotide sequence: TGTGCCTGGAGAAAGCCGGCCGTTAATGAAAAACTGTTTTTT. The chain recombines TRBV30 with TRBJ1-4; D is unclear. The CDR3 extends over 14 amino acids. The germline V gene has CDR1 GTSNPN and CDR2 SVGIG (reference sequence). Between the trimmed V and J ends, which lost 3 bases and 4 bases, there was a span of 12 bases.

The CDR3 is CASSSRQGTDTQYF. In DNA, the CDR3 is TGTGCCAGTAGTAGCCGACAGGGTACAGATACGCAGTATTTT. The gene calls are TRBV19 and TRBJ2-3; TRBD1 agrees at 7 bases. Per the germline V gene, CDR1 is LNHDA and CDR2 is SQIVND (reference sequence). V shed 4 bases, J shed 3 bases, and the junction held 4 bases outside the gene matches. CDR3 length equals 14 residues.

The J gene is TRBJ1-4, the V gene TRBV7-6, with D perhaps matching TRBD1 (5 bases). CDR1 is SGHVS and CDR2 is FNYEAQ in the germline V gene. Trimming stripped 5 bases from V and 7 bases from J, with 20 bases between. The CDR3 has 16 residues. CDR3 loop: CASSLGGGSGFEKLFF. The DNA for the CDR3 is TGTGCCAGCAGCCTCGGCGGGGGATCGGGTTTTGAAAAACTGTTTTTT.

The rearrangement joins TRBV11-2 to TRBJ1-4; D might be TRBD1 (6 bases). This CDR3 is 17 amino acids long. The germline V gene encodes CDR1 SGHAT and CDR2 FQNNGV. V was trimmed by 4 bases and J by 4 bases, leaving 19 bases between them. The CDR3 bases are TGTGCCAGCAGCTCGGACAGAACGAGGGGATTTAATGAAAAACTGTTTTTT. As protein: CASSSDRTRGFNEKLFF.

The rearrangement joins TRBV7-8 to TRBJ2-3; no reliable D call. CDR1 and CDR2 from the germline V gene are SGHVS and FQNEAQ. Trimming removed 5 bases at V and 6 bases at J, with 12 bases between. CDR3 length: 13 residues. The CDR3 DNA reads TGTGCCAGCAGCCCGGAATATTGGGATACGCAGTATTTT. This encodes CASSPEYWDTQYF.

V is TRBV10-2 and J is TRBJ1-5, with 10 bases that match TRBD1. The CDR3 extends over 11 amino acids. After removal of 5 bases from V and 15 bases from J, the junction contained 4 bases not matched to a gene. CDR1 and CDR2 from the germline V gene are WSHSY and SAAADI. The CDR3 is CASSSGQGRHF. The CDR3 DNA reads TGCGCCAGCAGTTCGGGACAGGGGAGGCATTTT.

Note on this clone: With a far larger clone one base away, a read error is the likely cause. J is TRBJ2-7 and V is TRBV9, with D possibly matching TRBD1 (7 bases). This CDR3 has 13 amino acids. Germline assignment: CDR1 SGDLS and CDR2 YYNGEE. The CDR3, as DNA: TGTGCCAGCAACGTAGGAGGGGGCGGCGAGCAGTACTTC. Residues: CASNVGGGGEQYF.

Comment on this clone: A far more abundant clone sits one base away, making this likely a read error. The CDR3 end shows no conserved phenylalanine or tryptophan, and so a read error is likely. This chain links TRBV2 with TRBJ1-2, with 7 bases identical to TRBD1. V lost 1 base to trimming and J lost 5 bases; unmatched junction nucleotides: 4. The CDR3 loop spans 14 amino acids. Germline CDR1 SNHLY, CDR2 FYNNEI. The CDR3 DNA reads TGTGCCAGCAGTGAAGGGGGGACAGTGTATGGCTACACCTCC. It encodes CASSEGGTVYGYTS.

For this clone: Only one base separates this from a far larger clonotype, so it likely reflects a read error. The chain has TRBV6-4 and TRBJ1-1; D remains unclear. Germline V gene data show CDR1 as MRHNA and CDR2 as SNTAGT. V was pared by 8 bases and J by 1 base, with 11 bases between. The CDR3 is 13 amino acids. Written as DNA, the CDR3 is TGTGCCAGCGGTCCAGAAGAGAACACTGAAGCTTTCTTT. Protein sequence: CASGPEENTEAFF.

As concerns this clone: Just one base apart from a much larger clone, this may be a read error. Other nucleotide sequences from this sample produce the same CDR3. The chain's CDR3 is CAWSVSGRAGDTQYF. CDR3 in DNA: TGTGCCTGGAGTGTTAGCGGGAGGGCCGGAGATACGCAGTATTTC. The chain couples TRBV30 to TRBJ2-3, with 11 bases identical to TRBD2. The germline CDR1 and CDR2 sequences are GTSNPN and SVGIG (reference sequence). This CDR3 has 15 amino acids.

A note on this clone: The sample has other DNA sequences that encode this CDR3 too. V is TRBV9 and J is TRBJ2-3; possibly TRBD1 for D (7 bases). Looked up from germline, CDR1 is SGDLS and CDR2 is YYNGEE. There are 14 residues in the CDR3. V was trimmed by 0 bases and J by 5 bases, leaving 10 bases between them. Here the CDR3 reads CASSVGRGRDTQYF. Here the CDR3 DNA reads TGTGCCAGCAGCGTAGGGAGGGGGCGAGATACGCAGTATTTT.

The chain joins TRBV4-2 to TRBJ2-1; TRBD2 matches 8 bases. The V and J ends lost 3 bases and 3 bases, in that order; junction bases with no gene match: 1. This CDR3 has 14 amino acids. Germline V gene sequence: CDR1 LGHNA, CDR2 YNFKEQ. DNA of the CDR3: TGTGCCAGCAGCCATAGCGGGAACTACAATGAGCAGTTCTTC. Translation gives CASSHSGNYNEQFF.

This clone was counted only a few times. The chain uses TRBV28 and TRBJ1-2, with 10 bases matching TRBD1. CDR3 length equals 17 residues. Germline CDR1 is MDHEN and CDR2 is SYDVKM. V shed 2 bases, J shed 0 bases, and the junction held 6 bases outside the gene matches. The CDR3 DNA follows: TGTGCCAGCAGTTTACCCGGACAGGGGGAACCTAACTATGGCTACACCTTC. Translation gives CASSLPGQGEPNYGYTF.

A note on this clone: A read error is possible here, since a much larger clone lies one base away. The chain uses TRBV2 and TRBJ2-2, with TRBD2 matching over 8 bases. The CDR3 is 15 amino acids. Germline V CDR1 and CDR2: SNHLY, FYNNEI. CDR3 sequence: CASKLAESNTGELSF. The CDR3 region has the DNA TGTGCCAGTAAACTAGCGGAATCTAACACCGGGGAGCTGTCTTTT.

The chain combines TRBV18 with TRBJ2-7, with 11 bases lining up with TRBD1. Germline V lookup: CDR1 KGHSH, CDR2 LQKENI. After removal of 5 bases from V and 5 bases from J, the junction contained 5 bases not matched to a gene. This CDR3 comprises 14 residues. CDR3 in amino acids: CASSRTGGNDEQYF. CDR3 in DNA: TGTGCCAGCTCAAGGACAGGGGGCAACGACGAGCAGTACTTC.

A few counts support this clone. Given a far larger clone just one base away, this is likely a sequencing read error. CDR3 sequence (DNA): TGTACCACCAGCAGACGAAGGACAGGGACCATCAATCAGCCCCAGCATTTT. This gives the protein CTTSRRRTGTINQPQHF. The J gene is TRBJ1-5, the V gene TRBV15, with 8 bases fitting TRBD1. The CDR3 contains 17 residues. Germline CDR1 and CDR2: LNHNV and YYDKDF (reference sequence).

Here the CDR3 reads CASTLGTGEQYF. Written as DNA, the CDR3 is TGTGCCAGCACCCTTGGGACAGGCGAGCAGTACTTC. The V gene is TRBV7-9, the J gene TRBJ2-7; TRBD1 aligns across 8 bases. The CDR3 runs to 12 residues. V trimming: 7 bases; J trimming: 6 bases; junction bases outside the gene matches: 5. Germline V lookup: CDR1 SEHNR, CDR2 FQNEAQ (reference sequence).

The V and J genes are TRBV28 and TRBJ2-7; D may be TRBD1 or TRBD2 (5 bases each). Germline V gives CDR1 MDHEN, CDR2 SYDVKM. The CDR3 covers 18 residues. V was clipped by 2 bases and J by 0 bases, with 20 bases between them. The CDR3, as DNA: TGTGCCAGCAGTTTAGCTAAATTTTGGGACCGGAGCTCCTACGAGCAGTACTTC. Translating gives CASSLAKFWDRSSYEQYF.

The CDR3 reads CASSPKPRGVGYEQYF. The CDR3 bases are TGTGCCAGCAGCCCAAAACCTAGGGGTGTAGGGTACGAGCAGTACTTC. This chain links TRBV28 with TRBJ2-7; tentative D call: TRBD1 (5 bases). The CDR3 contains 16 residues. The V gene lost 6 bases and the J gene lost 4 bases, with 22 bases spanning the gap. Germline V gene data show CDR1 as MDHEN and CDR2 as SYDVKM.

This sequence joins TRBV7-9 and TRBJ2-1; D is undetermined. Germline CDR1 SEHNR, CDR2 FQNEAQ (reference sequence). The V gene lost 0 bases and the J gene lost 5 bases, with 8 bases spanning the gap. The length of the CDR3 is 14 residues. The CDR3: CASSLAGRDNEQFF. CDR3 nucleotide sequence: TGTGCCAGCAGCTTAGCCGGTCGGGACAATGAGCAGTTCTTC.

CDR3 nucleotide sequence: TGTGCCAGCGGCTCGACTAGTTTTGCAGATACGCAGTATTTT. It is translated as CASGSTSFADTQYF. The J gene is TRBJ2-3, the V gene TRBV2, with D perhaps matching TRBD2 (6 bases). Trimming pared 8 bases from V and 4 bases from J, leaving 16 bases between. CDR3 length: 14 residues. In germline, CDR1 is SNHLY, CDR2 FYNNEI.

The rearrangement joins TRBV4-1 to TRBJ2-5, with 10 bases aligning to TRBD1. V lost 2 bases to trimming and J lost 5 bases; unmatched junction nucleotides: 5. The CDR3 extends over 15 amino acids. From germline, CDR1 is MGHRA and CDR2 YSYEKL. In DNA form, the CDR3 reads TGCGCCAGCAGCCAATTCTGGGGACAGGGGGAGACCCAGTACTTC. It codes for CASSQFWGQGETQYF.

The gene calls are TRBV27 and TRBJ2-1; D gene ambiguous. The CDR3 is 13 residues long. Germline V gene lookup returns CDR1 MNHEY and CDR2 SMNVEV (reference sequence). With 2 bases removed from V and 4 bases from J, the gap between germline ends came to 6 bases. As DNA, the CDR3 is TGTGCCAGCAGTTTAAACAGATACAATGAGCAGTTCTTC. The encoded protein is CASSLNRYNEQFF.